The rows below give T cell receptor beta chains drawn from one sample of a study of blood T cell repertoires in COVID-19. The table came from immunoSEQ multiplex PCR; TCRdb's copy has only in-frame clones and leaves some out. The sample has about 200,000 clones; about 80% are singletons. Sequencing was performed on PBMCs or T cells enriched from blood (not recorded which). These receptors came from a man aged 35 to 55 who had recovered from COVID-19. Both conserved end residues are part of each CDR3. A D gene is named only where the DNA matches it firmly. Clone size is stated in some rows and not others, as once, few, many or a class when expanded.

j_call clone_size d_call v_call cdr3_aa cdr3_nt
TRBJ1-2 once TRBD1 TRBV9 CASSDQGVNYGYTF TGTGCCAGCAGCGACCAGGGGGTCAACTATGGCTACACCTTC
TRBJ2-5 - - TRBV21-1 CASSGRDREAQYF TGTGCCAGCAGCGGCCGGGACAGGGAGGCCCAGTACTTC
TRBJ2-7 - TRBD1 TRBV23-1 CASTHRGPSVPGEQYF TGCGCCAGCACCCACAGGGGACCGTCCGTGCCGGGCGAGCAGTACTTC
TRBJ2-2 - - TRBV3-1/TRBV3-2 CASSQRGLGTGELFF TGTGCCAGCAGCCAGCGGGGTCTTGGCACCGGGGAGCTGTTTTTT
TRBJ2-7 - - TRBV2 CASNSGSYEQYF TGTGCCAGCAACTCAGGCAGCTACGAGCAGTACTTC
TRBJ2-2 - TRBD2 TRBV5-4 CASSLSGGGTGELFF TGTGCCAGCAGCTTGTCGGGGGGTGGCACCGGGGAGCTGTTTTTT
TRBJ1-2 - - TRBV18 CASSAIQGTHNYGYTF TGTGCCAGCTCAGCCATACAGGGCACCCACAACTATGGCTACACCTTC
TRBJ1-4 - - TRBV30 CAWGSDRTTTNEKLFF TGTGCCTGGGGATCGGACAGAACTACAACTAATGAAAAACTGTTTTTT
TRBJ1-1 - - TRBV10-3 CAISEGRGMNTEAFF TGTGCCATCAGTGAGGGGCGGGGAATGAACACTGAAGCTTTCTTT
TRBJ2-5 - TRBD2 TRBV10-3 CAISEPRTSGQETQYF TGTGCCATCAGTGAGCCCCGGACTAGCGGTCAAGAGACCCAGTACTTC
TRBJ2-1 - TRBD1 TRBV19 CATAQGAGRNEQFF TGTGCCACCGCTCAGGGGGCAGGGAGGAATGAGCAGTTCTTC
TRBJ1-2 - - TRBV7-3 CASSPRGHGGYTF TGTGCCAGCAGCCCTCGTGGACACGGGGGCTACACCTTC
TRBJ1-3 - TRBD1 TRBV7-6 CASSLAGQSPNTIYF TGTGCCAGCAGCTTAGCGGGACAGTCTCCCAACACCATATATTTT
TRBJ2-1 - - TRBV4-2 CASSQDATRAGNEQFF TGTGCCAGCAGCCAAGACGCGACTAGGGCTGGCAATGAGCAGTTCTTC
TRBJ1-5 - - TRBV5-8 CASSLFRGNQPQHF TGTGCCAGCAGCTTGTTCCGGGGTAATCAGCCCCAGCATTTT
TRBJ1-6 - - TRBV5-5 CASSPANVRHNSPLHF TGTGCCAGCAGCCCCGCGAATGTCAGGCATAATTCACCCCTCCACTTT
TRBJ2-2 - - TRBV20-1 CSARREIELFF TGCAGTGCTAGGAGGGAGATCGAGCTGTTTTTT
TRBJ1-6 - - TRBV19 CASAALGQDLSPPPLHF TGTGCCAGCGCGGCCTTAGGCCAAGACCTCAGTCCCCCACCCCTCCACTTT
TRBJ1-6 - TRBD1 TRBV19 CASSPRQGVVGSPLHF TGTGCCAGTAGTCCTCGACAGGGTGTCGTGGGGTCACCCCTCCACTTT
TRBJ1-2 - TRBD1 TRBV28 CASSLWGEGAGYTF TGTGCCAGCAGTTTATGGGGAGAGGGGGCTGGCTACACCTTC
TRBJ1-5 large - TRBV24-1 CATSDSLGPQHF TGTGCCACCAGTGATTCACTAGGGCCCCAGCATTTT
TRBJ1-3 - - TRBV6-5 CASRARNTIYF TGTGCCAGCAGAGCTCGAAACACCATATATTTT
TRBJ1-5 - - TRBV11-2 CASSLGLSNQPQHF TGTGCCAGCAGCTTAGGGCTTAGCAATCAGCCCCAGCATTTT
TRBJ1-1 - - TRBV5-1 CASSPRVLGTEAFF TGCGCCAGCAGCCCCAGGGTGTTGGGCACTGAAGCTTTCTTT
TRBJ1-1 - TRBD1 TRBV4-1 CASSRGQGGAEAFF TGCGCCAGCAGCCGCGGACAGGGTGGGGCTGAAGCTTTCTTT
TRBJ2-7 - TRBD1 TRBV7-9 CASSLGGQGSYEQYF TGTGCCAGCAGCTTAGGTGGACAGGGGTCATACGAGCAGTACTTC
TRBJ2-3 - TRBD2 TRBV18 CASSQNQASGGQADTQYF TGTGCCAGCTCCCAGAACCAGGCTAGCGGGGGCCAGGCAGATACGCAGTATTTT
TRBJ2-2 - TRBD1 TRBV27 CASSLFSAGGGGELFF TGTGCCAGCAGTTTATTTTCGGCAGGGGGTGGCGGGGAGCTGTTTTTT
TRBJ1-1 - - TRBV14 CASSGKGGAFF TGTGCCAGCAGCGGCAAAGGAGGTGCTTTCTTT
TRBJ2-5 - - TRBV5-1 CASSWLPAGTQYF TGCGCCAGCAGCTGGTTGCCCGCAGGGACCCAGTACTTC
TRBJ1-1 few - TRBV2 CASSDYRNTEAFF TGTGCCAGCAGTGACTACCGGAACACTGAAGCTTTCTTT
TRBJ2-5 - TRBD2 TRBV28 CASMVAGGLETQYF TGTGCCAGCATGGTAGCGGGGGGGCTTGAGACCCAGTACTTC
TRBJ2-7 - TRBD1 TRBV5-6 CASSSPGQSLLYF TGTGCCAGCAGCTCGCCGGGACAGAGTCTTCTGTACTTC
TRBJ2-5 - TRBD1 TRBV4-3 CASSHRDRGETQYF TGCGCCAGCAGCCACCGGGACAGGGGAGAGACCCAGTACTTC
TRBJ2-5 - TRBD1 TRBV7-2 CASSNRGGTETQYF TGTGCCAGCAGCAACAGGGGCGGAACGGAGACCCAGTACTTC
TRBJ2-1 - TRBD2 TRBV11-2 CASSLVTSGSKNNEQFF TGTGCCAGCAGCTTAGTCACGAGCGGGAGTAAGAACAATGAGCAGTTCTTC
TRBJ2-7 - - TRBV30 CAWSKLGLRLTYEQYF TGTGCCTGGAGTAAATTAGGACTTCGACTAACCTACGAGCAGTACTTC
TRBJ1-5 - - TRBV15 CATTSGSFNSNQPQHF TGTGCCACAACCTCAGGGTCCTTTAATAGCAATCAGCCCCAGCATTTT
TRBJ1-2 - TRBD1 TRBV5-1 CASRGGQVLYGYTF TGCGCCAGCAGGGGTGGACAGGTCCTCTATGGCTACACCTTC
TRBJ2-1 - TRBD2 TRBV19 CASSMKAGVSYNEQFF TGTGCCAGTAGTATGAAAGCGGGAGTATCCTACAATGAGCAGTTCTTC
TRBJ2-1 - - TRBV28 CASSLGGSSYNEQFF TGTGCCAGCAGTTTAGGTGGGAGCTCCTACAATGAGCAGTTCTTC
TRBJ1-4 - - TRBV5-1 CASSLEKGVYEKLFF TGCGCCAGCAGCTTGGAAAAGGGGGTGTATGAAAAACTGTTTTTT
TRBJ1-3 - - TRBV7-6 CASSLTGRSGNTIYF TGTGCCAGCAGCTTAACAGGCCGCTCTGGAAACACCATATATTTT
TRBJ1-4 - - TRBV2 CATIYGRANEKLFF TGTGCCACCATTTACGGGCGGGCTAATGAAAAACTGTTTTTT
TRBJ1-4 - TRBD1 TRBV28 CASSPAGQGREKLFF TGTGCCAGCAGTCCAGCGGGACAGGGACGAGAAAAACTGTTTTTT
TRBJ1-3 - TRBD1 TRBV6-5 CASRQGAGNTIYF TGTGCCAGCAGACAGGGGGCTGGAAACACCATATATTTT